This T cell receptor (beta chain) was sequenced during a study of shared clonotypes between healthy human individuals. General observations from the study: It was observed that 5% to 6% of naive CD4 clonotypes were shared across a handful of donors.

As concerns this clone: The antigen is not known.

Germline assignment: CDR1 MDHEN and CDR2 SYDVKM. V gave up 6 bases and J gave up 5 bases; unmatched junction bases: 14. This CDR3 contains 18 residues. The deep-level immunoSEQ assay was used. Profiling relied on immunoSEQ multiplex PCR, and the TCRdb table lists in-frame clones only, not all of them. The sample carries approximately 2.3 million clones, just over 90% recorded once. The receptor's source is a man aged 18 to 30 in good health. Some clones in this sample may be carry-over from other donors' samples. The rearrangement links TRBV28 to TRBJ2-1; 12 bases align to TRBD2. Input material: naive CD4+ T cells from PBMCs. Subset of the sample: CD45RA+ positively selected. CDR3 sequence: CASRPILTSGRNDNEQFF. The DNA for the CDR3 is TGTGCCAGCAGGCCCATCCTCACTAGCGGGAGGAATGACAATGAGCAGTTCTTC.